The next 23 T cell receptor beta chains were all read from a single sample in a study of T-cell reconstitution after alpha-beta-depleted transplantation in children. Construction of the TCRbeta library involved unique molecular identifiers. TCRdb analysed the PCR reads with MiXCR anew, one entry per CDR3 protein. The table includes about 500,000 distinct CDR3 sequences, 9.5% to 12% detected once. The source was PBMCs, mostly from graft donor cells, collected 180 days after TCRalphabeta/CD19-depleted stem cell transplant. The receptors come from a female patient aged 2-15 years who had a stem cell transplant for aplastic anemia, so the T cells may come from the graft donor.

This clonotype was seen ten or more times. The gene calls are TRBV20-1 and TRBJ2-3; no firm D call. V was cut by 5 bases and J by 6 bases, with 9 bases left in between. CDR1 is DFQATT and CDR2 is SNEGSKA in the germline V gene (reference sequence). This CDR3 region has 11 residues. CDR3 coding DNA: TGCAGTGCTGCTTACTCCGATACGCAGTATTTT. It encodes CSAAYSDTQYF.

This clonotype was observed a few times. The chain couples TRBV15 to TRBJ1-6; the D is unclear. CDR1 and CDR2 from the germline V gene are LNHNV and YYDKDF (reference sequence). CDR3 length equals 15 residues. Trimming stripped 6 bases from V and 5 bases from J, with 14 bases between. CDR3 nucleotide sequence: TGTGCCACCAGAAGCTGGGGTGGGAATAATTCACCCCTCCACTTT. This translates into CATRSWGGNNSPLHF.

The V call is TRBV25-1, the J call TRBJ2-1; possible D gene TRBD1, 6 bases. The CDR3 extends over 13 amino acids. CDR1 and CDR2 (germline): MGHDK, SYGVNS. V lost 5 bases and J lost 6, with 11 bases in between. The CDR3 sequence is CASSQGRGNEQFF. The CDR3 DNA reads as TGTGCCAGCAGTCAGGGGAGAGGCAATGAGCAGTTCTTC.

The chain carries TRBV5-6 and TRBJ1-5; D may be TRBD1 (6 bases). CDR1 is SGHDT, CDR2 YYEEEE, per germline. V gave up 3 bases and J gave up 5 bases, with 15 bases separating them. This CDR3 is 15 amino acids long. The CDR3 sequence: CASSSQGTRDQPQHF. The CDR3 DNA follows: TGTGCCAGCAGCTCCCAGGGGACGCGGGATCAGCCCCAGCATTTT.

The table lists this clonotype with a few counts. The J gene is TRBJ2-3, the V gene TRBV5-5; D is undetermined. Germline V gives CDR1 SGHKS, CDR2 YYEKEE (reference sequence). V was shortened by 0 bases and J by 1 base, with 15 bases between the two germline ends. The length of the CDR3 is 17 residues. CDR3 sequence (DNA): TGTGCCAGCAGCTTGGCGGGTGGGCTACGCCGCACAGATACGCAGTATTTT. Protein: CASSLAGGLRRTDTQYF.

In its sample, this clonotype was seen a few times. V gene TRBV20-1 combines with J gene TRBJ1-4; the match to TRBD1 covers 9 bases. This CDR3 is built from 14 residues. Germline CDR1 is DFQATT and CDR2 is SNEGSKA (reference sequence). V shed 2 bases, J shed 8 bases, and the junction held 6 bases outside the gene matches. The CDR3 here is CSARKTGGQEKLFF. CDR3 nucleotides: TGCAGTGCTAGAAAGACAGGGGGTCAGGAAAAACTGTTTTTT.

In its sample, this clonotype was seen a few times. This chain joins TRBV5-1 and TRBJ1-5, with 9 bases lining up with TRBD1. V lost 4 bases to trimming and J lost 6 bases; unmatched junction nucleotides: 8. Germline CDR1 is SGHRS and CDR2 is YFSETQ. This CDR3 has 15 residues. The CDR3 DNA sequence: TGCGCCAGCAGCCCCTGGGGACAGGGTAGTCAGCCCCAGCATTTT. Translated, it gives CASSPWGQGSQPQHF.

The rearrangement links TRBV4-1 to TRBJ2-1; possible D gene TRBD2, 5 bases. Germline CDR1 MGHRA, CDR2 YSYEKL. There are 13 residues in the CDR3. The V and J ends lost 1 base and 10 bases respectively, with 11 bases between them. CDR3 protein: CASSQGPGLEQFF. The DNA for the CDR3 is TGCGCCAGCAGCCAAGGGCCGGGGTTGGAGCAGTTCTTC.

This chain joins TRBV6-5 and TRBJ1-2; D remains unclear. The CDR3 covers 13 residues. The germline V gene has CDR1 MNHEY and CDR2 SVGAGI. With 2 bases removed from V and 1 base from J, the gap between germline ends came to 5 bases. Here the CDR3 DNA reads TGTGCCAGCAGTTACGGGGTTAACTATGGCTACACCTTC. It translates to CASSYGVNYGYTF.

The chain employs TRBV11-2 and TRBJ1-2; D is undetermined. Deletions cut 4 bases from V and 0 bases from J, with 9 bases between. The CDR3 runs 14 residues. Germline assignment: CDR1 SGHAT and CDR2 FQNNGV. Here the CDR3 reads CASSSGNSNYGYTF. CDR3 sequence (DNA): TGTGCCAGCAGCTCAGGAAACTCTAACTATGGCTACACCTTC.

This clonotype has just a few counts. The rearrangement joins TRBV7-3 to TRBJ1-1, with 7 bases that match TRBD1. CDR1 is SGHTA and CDR2 is FQGTGA in the germline V gene. The CDR3 loop spans 15 amino acids. The V and J ends lost 4 bases and 0 bases, in that order; junction bases with no gene match: 5. CDR3 bases: TGTGCCAGCAGCTCGACAGGGACGATGAACACTGAAGCTTTCTTT. Its protein product is CASSSTGTMNTEAFF.

There are a few counts of this clonotype. The chain carries TRBV28 and TRBJ1-5, with TRBD1 as a possible D gene (5 bases). The CDR3 is 15 residues long. Trimming stripped 5 bases from V and 3 bases from J, with 14 bases between. CDR1 is MDHEN, CDR2 SYDVKM, per germline. The chain's CDR3 is CASSVPQGNNQPQHF. The CDR3 DNA is TGTGCCAGCAGTGTCCCCCAGGGCAACAATCAGCCCCAGCATTTT.

This clonotype was seen a few times. V and J are TRBV29-1 and TRBJ2-4, with D unclear. The germline gives CDR1 SQVTM, CDR2 ANQGSEA. Trimming left V 5 bases short and J 0 bases short, with 11 bases between. The CDR3 totals 14 residues. This chain's CDR3 is CSVKVGSAKNIQYF. CDR3 DNA sequence: TGCAGCGTTAAGGTGGGGTCAGCCAAAAACATTCAGTACTTC.

This clonotype was observed a few times. The gene calls are TRBV7-2 and TRBJ2-1, with 8 bases matching TRBD2. CDR1 and CDR2 (germline): SGHTA, FQGNSA. V lost 5 bases, J lost 4 bases, and 10 bases stayed unmatched. CDR3 length: 16 amino acids. The CDR3 DNA reads TGTGCCAGCAGCCCAGGGGCCCGCGGGGGGTACAATGAGCAGTTCTTC. Protein product: CASSPGARGGYNEQFF.

This clonotype appeared a few times. The junction shows a germline mismatch at one end, possibly a read error. V is TRBV7-6 and J is TRBJ2-7; 13 nucleotides line up with TRBD2. The germline V gene has CDR1 SGHVS and CDR2 FNYEAQ. The CDR3 is made up of 14 amino acids. CDR3 nucleotide sequence: TGTGCCAGCAGCTTAGTCCCGGGACTAGCGGGGAGTACCTTC. This codes for CASSLVPGLAGSTF.

This clonotype occurred many times. The gene calls are TRBV14 and TRBJ2-1; D unclear. Germline assignment: CDR1 SGHDN and CDR2 FVKESK. The V and J ends lost 4 bases and 9 bases respectively, with 10 bases between them. This CDR3 is built from 12 residues. The CDR3 DNA reads as TGTGCCAGCAGCCGAGACTGGGTTGAGCAGTTCTTC. Protein: CASSRDWVEQFF.

The chain links TRBV29-1 to TRBJ1-2, with unresolved D. V lost 4 bases and J 1 base, leaving 13 bases between the germline ends. The CDR3 contains 14 residues. The germline V gene has CDR1 SQVTM and CDR2 ANQGSEA. The CDR3 nucleotides are TGCAGCGTTGTTCCCAGCGGGGATAACTATGGCTACACCTTC. Its translation is CSVVPSGDNYGYTF.

There are many counts of this clonotype. This chain joins TRBV10-3 and TRBJ2-5, with no clear D. V lost 2 bases and J 2 bases, leaving 3 bases between the germline ends. Germline CDR1 and CDR2: ENHRY and SYGVKD. The CDR3 totals 12 residues. The CDR3 loop reads CAISEGQETQYF. The CDR3 bases are TGTGCCATCAGTGAGGGACAAGAGACCCAGTACTTC.

The CDR3 DNA follows: TGTGCCACCGCCCGGGCCCATGCGCAGTTCTTC. This gives the protein CATARAHAQFF. The chain carries TRBV25-1 and TRBJ2-1; D unclear. This CDR3 is built from 11 residues. The germline gives CDR1 MGHDK, CDR2 SYGVNS. V was clipped by 10 bases and J by 12 bases, with 16 bases between them.

This clonotype has just a few counts. The chain couples TRBV27 to TRBJ2-1; the D call may be TRBD1 or TRBD2 (5 bases each). Germline values: CDR1 MNHEY, CDR2 SMNVEV (reference sequence). This CDR3 is 11 amino acids long. Trimming stripped 5 bases from V and 10 bases from J, with 9 bases between. DNA for the CDR3: TGTGCCAGCAGTGGGACGGGGGAGCAGTTCTTC. This codes for CASSGTGEQFF.

About this clonotype: Given a much more abundant clone one base away, this may be a read error. The rearrangement links TRBV4-2 to TRBJ2-1; the match to TRBD2 covers 9 bases. CDR1 and CDR2 from the germline V gene are LGHNA and YNFKEQ. The CDR3 extends over 17 amino acids. The trim removed 0 bases at V and 3 bases at J, leaving 6 bases unmatched. CDR3 sequence: CASSQDPREGRYNEQFF. The CDR3 DNA follows: TGTGCCAGCAGCCAAGATCCGCGGGAGGGCCGCTACAATGAGCAGTTCTTC.

This chain joins TRBV28 and TRBJ2-7, with D possibly matching TRBD1 (6 bases). The germline gives CDR1 MDHEN, CDR2 SYDVKM. V was pared by 2 bases and J by 0 bases, with 20 bases between. The CDR3 extends over 18 amino acids. This chain's CDR3 is CASSLPSDRLASSYEQYF. Here the CDR3 DNA reads TGTGCCAGCAGTTTACCCTCGGACAGACTCGCCAGCTCCTACGAGCAGTACTTC.

CDR3 sequence: CAITGTGGGEQFF. Written as DNA, the CDR3 is TGTGCCATAACTGGGACAGGGGGCGGTGAGCAGTTCTTC. The J gene is TRBJ2-1, the V gene TRBV10-3, with 12 bases fitting TRBD1. Trimming cost V 9 bases and J 9 bases; bases outside gene matches: 6. This CDR3 comprises 13 residues. From germline, CDR1 is ENHRY and CDR2 SYGVKD.